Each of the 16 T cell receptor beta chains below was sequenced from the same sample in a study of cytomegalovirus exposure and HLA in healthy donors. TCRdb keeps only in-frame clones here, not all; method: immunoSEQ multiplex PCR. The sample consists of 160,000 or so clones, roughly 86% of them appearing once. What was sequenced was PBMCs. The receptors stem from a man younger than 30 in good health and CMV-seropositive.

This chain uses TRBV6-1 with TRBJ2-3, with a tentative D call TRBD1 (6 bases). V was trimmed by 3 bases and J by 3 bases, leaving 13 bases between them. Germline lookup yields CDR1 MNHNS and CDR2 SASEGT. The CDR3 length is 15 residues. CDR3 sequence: CASSDYRELTDTQYF. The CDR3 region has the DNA TGTGCCAGCAGTGATTACAGGGAGCTTACAGATACGCAGTATTTT.

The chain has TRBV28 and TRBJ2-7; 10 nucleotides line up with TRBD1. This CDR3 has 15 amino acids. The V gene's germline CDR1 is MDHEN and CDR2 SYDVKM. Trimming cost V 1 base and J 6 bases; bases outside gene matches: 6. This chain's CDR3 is CASSLLGTGAGEQYF. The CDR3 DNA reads TGTGCCAGCAGTTTATTAGGGACAGGGGCGGGCGAGCAGTACTTC. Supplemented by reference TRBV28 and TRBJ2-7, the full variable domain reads DVKVTQSSRYLVKRTGEKVFLECVQDMDHENMFWYRQDPGLGLRLIYFSYDVKMKEKGDIPEGYSVSREKKERFSLILESASTNQTSMYLCASSLLGTGAGEQYFGPGTRLTVT.

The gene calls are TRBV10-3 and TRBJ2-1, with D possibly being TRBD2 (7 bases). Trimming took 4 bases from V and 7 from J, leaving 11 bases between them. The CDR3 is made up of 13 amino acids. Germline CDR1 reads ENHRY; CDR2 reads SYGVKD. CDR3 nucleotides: TGTGCCATCAGTGGAGGGGGAGGGAATGAGCAGTTCTTC. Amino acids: CAISGGGGNEQFF.

The CDR3 loop is CASSGLAGGTGELFF. The CDR3 nucleotides are TGTGCCAGCAGTGGTCTAGCGGGAGGGACCGGGGAGCTGTTTTTT. This chain connects TRBV6-1 to TRBJ2-2; 12 bases are shared with TRBD2. Germline values: CDR1 MNHNS, CDR2 SASEGT. The CDR3 contains 15 residues. The trim removed 4 bases at V and 5 bases at J, leaving 2 bases unmatched.

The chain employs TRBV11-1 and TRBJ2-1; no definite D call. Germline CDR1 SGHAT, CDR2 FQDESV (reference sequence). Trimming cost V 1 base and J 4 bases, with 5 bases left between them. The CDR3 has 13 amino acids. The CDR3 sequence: CASSLGPYNEQFF. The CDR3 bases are TGTGCCAGCAGCTTAGGGCCGTACAATGAGCAGTTCTTC.

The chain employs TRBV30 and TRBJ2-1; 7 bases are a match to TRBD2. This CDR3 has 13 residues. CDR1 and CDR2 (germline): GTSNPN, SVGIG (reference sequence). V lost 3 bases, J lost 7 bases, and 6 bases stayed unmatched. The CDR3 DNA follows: TGTGCCTGGAGCGTCGACGGGGGGAATGAGCAGTTCTTC. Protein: CAWSVDGGNEQFF.

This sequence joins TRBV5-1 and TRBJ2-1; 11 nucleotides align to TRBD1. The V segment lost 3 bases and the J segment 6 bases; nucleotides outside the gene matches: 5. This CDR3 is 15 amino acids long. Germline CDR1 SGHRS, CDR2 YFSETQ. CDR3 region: CASSSGGTGGNEQFF. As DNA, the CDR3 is TGCGCCAGCAGCTCGGGGGGGACAGGGGGCAATGAGCAGTTCTTC. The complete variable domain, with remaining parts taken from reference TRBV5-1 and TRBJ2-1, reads KAGVTQTPRYLIKTRGQQVTLSCSPISGHRSVSWYQQTPGQGLQFLFEYFSETQRNKGNFPGRFSGRQFSNSRSEMNVSTLELGDSALYLCASSSGGTGGNEQFFGPGTRLTVL.

CDR3 amino acids: CASSRSGGANEQFF. For the CDR3, the DNA is TGTGCCAGCTCAAGGTCCGGGGGGGCCAATGAGCAGTTCTTC. The gene calls are TRBV18 and TRBJ2-1, with 8 bases aligning to TRBD2. CDR1 is KGHSH and CDR2 is LQKENI in the germline V gene. Unmatched junction bases numbered 6, after V lost 5 bases and J lost 6 bases. CDR3 length: 14 residues.

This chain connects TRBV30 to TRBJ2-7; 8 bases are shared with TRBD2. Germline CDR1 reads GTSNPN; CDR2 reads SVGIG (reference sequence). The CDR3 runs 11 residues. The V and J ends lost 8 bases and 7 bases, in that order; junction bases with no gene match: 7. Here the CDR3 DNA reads TGTGCCGGCCAGCGGGGGTGGGAGCAGTACTTC. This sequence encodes CAGQRGWEQYF.

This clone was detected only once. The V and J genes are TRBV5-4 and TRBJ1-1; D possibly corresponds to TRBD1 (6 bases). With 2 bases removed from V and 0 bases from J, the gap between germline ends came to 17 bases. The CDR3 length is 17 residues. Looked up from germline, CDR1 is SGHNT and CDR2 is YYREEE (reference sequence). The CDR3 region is CASSLRRQGGMNTEAFF. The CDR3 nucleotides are TGTGCCAGCAGCTTAAGACGACAAGGGGGAATGAACACTGAAGCTTTCTTT. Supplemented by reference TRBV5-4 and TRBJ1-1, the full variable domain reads ETGVTQSPTHLIKTRGQQVTLRCSSQSGHNTVSWYQQALGQGPQFIFQYYREEENGRGNFPPRFSGLQFPNYSSELNVNALELDDSALYLCASSLRRQGGMNTEAFFGQGTRLTVV.

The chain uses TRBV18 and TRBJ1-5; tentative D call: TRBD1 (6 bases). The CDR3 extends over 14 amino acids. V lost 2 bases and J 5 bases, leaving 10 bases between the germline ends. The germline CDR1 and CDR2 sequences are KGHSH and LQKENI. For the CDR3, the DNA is TGTGCCAGCTCACCAGGACAGAACTATCAGCCCCAGCATTTT. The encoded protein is CASSPGQNYQPQHF.

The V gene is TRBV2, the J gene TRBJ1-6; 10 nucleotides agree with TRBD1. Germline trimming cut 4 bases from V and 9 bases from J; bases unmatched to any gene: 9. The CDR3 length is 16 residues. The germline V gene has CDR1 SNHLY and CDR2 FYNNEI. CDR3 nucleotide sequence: TGTGCCAGCAGTGGGGGGGACAGGGGCTTCGGTTCACCCCTCCACTTT. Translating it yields CASSGGDRGFGSPLHF.

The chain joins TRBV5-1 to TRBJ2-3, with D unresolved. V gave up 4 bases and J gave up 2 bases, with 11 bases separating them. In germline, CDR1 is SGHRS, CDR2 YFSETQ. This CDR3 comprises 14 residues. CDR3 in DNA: TGCGCCAGCAGCGTTACTACCGACACAGATACGCAGTATTTT. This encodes CASSVTTDTDTQYF.

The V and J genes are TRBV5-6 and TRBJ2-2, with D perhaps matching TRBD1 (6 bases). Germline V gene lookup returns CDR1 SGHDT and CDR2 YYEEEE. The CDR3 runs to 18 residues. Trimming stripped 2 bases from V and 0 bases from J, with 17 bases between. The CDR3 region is CASSFRTEKFANTGELFF. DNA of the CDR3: TGTGCCAGCAGCTTTCGGACAGAAAAGTTCGCGAACACCGGGGAGCTGTTTTTT.

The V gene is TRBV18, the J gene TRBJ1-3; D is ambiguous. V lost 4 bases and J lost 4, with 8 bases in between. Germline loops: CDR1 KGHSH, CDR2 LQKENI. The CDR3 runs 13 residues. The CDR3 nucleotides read TGTGCCAGCTCACAGGGAGCAGGAAACACCATATATTTT. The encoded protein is CASSQGAGNTIYF.

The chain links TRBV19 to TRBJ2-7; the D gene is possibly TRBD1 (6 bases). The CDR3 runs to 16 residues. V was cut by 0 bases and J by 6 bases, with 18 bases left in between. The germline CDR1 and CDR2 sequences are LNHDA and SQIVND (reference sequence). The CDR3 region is CASSIDPGTKRGEQYF. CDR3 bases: TGTGCCAGTAGTATAGATCCCGGGACAAAGAGGGGCGAGCAGTACTTC.